The present entry profiles one T cell receptor (beta chain) with its context. This entry is derived from a study of blood T cell repertoires in COVID-19. Study-level information: In each case, the material was cDNA or gDNA derived from T cells, B-cell-depleted T cells, or PBMCs.

Unmatched junction bases numbered 0, after V lost 3 bases and J lost 7 bases. The CDR3 length is 13 residues. CDR1 and CDR2 from the germline V gene are MDHEN and SYDVKM. As processed by the authors: Reference gene primer amplification gave estimated nucleated cell counts. Using immunoSEQ multiplex PCR, the repertoire was profiled, and TCRdb retains in-frame clones only, with some absent. V, J and clone size derive from that table, while D and trimming were established from the DNA sequence. The sample carries roughly 350,000 clones, about 90% recorded once. Followed over time, Seattle patients had been enrolled while infection was active.

The sample was peripheral blood. V is TRBV28 and J is TRBJ1-4; 9 nucleotides line up with TRBD1. The receptor comes from a woman under 40 with COVID-19, enrolled during active disease. In DNA form, the CDR3 reads TGTGCCAGCAGTTTGGACAGGGGTGAAAAACTGTTTTTT. It is translated as CASSLDRGEKLFF.